A single T cell receptor (beta chain) is shown here with its context. Its target is unknown. This CDR3 has 14 residues. V gave up 0 bases and J gave up 5 bases, with 10 bases separating them. The V gene's germline CDR1 is LNHNV and CDR2 YYDKDF (reference sequence). Only in-frame clones appear in the TCRdb table, and some are missing; sequencing was by immunoSEQ multiplex PCR. The table includes nearly 1 million clones, more than 75% detected once. This record comes from a study of shared clonotypes between healthy human individuals. The overall study: The people who gave samples were two women and a few men aged 18 to 49. Study-wide results and caveats: With few donors, the genetic and exposure-history diversity represented was limited.

This clonotype was obtained from a man younger than 30 in good health. Material for sequencing was memory CD4+ T cells sorted from blood. Subset indicated: CD45RA-negative fraction. J is TRBJ2-5 and V is TRBV15; D assignment may be TRBD1 or TRBD2 (5 bases each). Written as DNA, the CDR3 is TGTGCCACCAGCAGAGATGGGGGAAGGGAGACCCAGTACTTC. It is translated as CATSRDGGRETQYF.